The rows below give T cell receptor beta chains drawn from one sample of a study of shared clonotypes between healthy human individuals. Sequencing used immunoSEQ multiplex PCR; TCRdb keeps in-frame clones, though not all of them. The sample records about 380,000 clones, 96% being singletons. Sample: memory CD8+ T cells sorted from blood. The receptor set was obtained from a young man in good health. The CDR3 runs from the conserved cysteine through the conserved F or W. D genes are given only for firm matches. Size tells how often a clone was seen (once, few, many) or the class of an expanded clone, and some rows leave it out.

cdr3_length: 12
v_call: TRBV9
j_call: TRBJ2-1
clone_size: once
d_call: -
cdr3_aa: CASSVANTEQFF
cdr3_nt: TGTGCCAGCAGCGTAGCGAACACTGAGCAGTTCTTC

cdr3_length: 13
v_call: TRBV6-5
j_call: TRBJ2-7
clone_size: -
d_call: TRBD1
cdr3_aa: CASSYGGTGERYF
cdr3_nt: TGTGCCAGCAGTTACGGCGGGACAGGGGAGCGGTACTTC

cdr3_length: 14
v_call: TRBV5-4
j_call: TRBJ2-7
clone_size: -
d_call: TRBD2
cdr3_aa: CASSLGGRDYEQYF
cdr3_nt: TGTGCCAGCAGCTTGGGCGGGAGGGACTACGAGCAGTACTTC

cdr3_length: 14
v_call: TRBV28
j_call: TRBJ2-1
clone_size: -
d_call: -
cdr3_aa: CASSTGIRFNEQFF
cdr3_nt: TGTGCCAGCAGTACAGGTATCCGATTCAATGAGCAGTTCTTC

cdr3_length: 14
v_call: TRBV10-1
j_call: TRBJ1-1
clone_size: -
d_call: TRBD1
cdr3_aa: CASSGTGVMAEAFF
cdr3_nt: TGCGCCAGCAGTGGGACAGGGGTAATGGCTGAAGCTTTCTTT

cdr3_length: 17
v_call: TRBV7-3
j_call: TRBJ2-2
clone_size: once
d_call: TRBD2
cdr3_aa: CASSLPGLAVGTGELFF
cdr3_nt: TGTGCCAGCAGCTTACCTGGACTAGCAGTAGGCACCGGGGAGCTGTTTTTT

cdr3_length: 13
v_call: TRBV10-1
j_call: TRBJ2-2
clone_size: -
d_call: -
cdr3_aa: CASSSGNTGELFF
cdr3_nt: TGCGCCAGCAGTAGCGGGAACACCGGGGAGCTGTTTTTT

cdr3_length: 12
v_call: TRBV7-2
j_call: TRBJ2-1
clone_size: -
d_call: -
cdr3_aa: CASSPDVNEQFF
cdr3_nt: TGTGCCAGCAGCCCCGACGTCAATGAGCAGTTCTTC

cdr3_length: 16
v_call: TRBV6-4
j_call: TRBJ1-5
clone_size: -
d_call: -
cdr3_aa: CASSDSGRAQYQPQHF
cdr3_nt: TGTGCCAGCAGTGACTCTGGGAGGGCACAATATCAGCCCCAGCATTTT

cdr3_length: 12
v_call: TRBV7-4
j_call: TRBJ1-5
clone_size: -
d_call: -
cdr3_aa: CASTPRNQPQHF
cdr3_nt: TGTGCCAGCACCCCCCGCAATCAGCCCCAGCATTTT

cdr3_length: 20
v_call: TRBV12-2
j_call: TRBJ2-5
clone_size: -
d_call: -
cdr3_aa: CASRLALAGGPIDGGETQYF
cdr3_nt: TGTGCAAGTCGCTTAGCGCTAGCGGGAGGGCCAATAGACGGGGGAGAGACCCAGTACTTC

cdr3_length: 15
v_call: TRBV13
j_call: TRBJ2-7
clone_size: -
d_call: TRBD1
cdr3_aa: CASSFFRTGGYEQYF
cdr3_nt: TGTGCCAGCAGCTTTTTTAGGACAGGGGGCTACGAGCAGTACTTC

cdr3_length: 11
v_call: TRBV20-1
j_call: TRBJ1-1
clone_size: once
d_call: -
cdr3_aa: CSAKKNTEAFF
cdr3_nt: TGCAGTGCTAAAAAGAACACTGAAGCTTTCTTT

cdr3_length: 13
v_call: TRBV27
j_call: TRBJ2-7
clone_size: -
d_call: -
cdr3_aa: CASIGGKPYEQYF
cdr3_nt: TGTGCCAGCATCGGCGGGAAACCCTACGAGCAGTACTTC

cdr3_length: 13
v_call: TRBV19
j_call: TRBJ2-7
clone_size: -
d_call: -
cdr3_aa: CASSMEITYEQYF
cdr3_nt: TGTGCCAGTAGTATGGAGATCACCTACGAGCAGTACTTC

cdr3_length: 17
v_call: TRBV7-2
j_call: TRBJ2-3
clone_size: -
d_call: TRBD2
cdr3_aa: CASSSHPRGLGADTQYF
cdr3_nt: TGTGCCAGCAGCTCCCATCCCCGGGGACTAGGGGCAGATACGCAGTATTTT

cdr3_length: 15
v_call: TRBV9
j_call: TRBJ2-3
clone_size: -
d_call: TRBD2
cdr3_aa: CASSVASGRLDTQYF
cdr3_nt: TGTGCCAGCAGCGTAGCTAGCGGGAGGTTGGATACGCAGTATTTT

cdr3_length: 20
v_call: TRBV19
j_call: TRBJ2-1
clone_size: -
d_call: TRBD2
cdr3_aa: CASSIDTPGLAGAPYNEQFF
cdr3_nt: TGTGCCAGTAGTATAGATACGCCGGGACTAGCGGGAGCACCCTACAATGAGCAGTTCTTC

cdr3_length: 16
v_call: TRBV4-1
j_call: TRBJ2-5
clone_size: once
d_call: -
cdr3_aa: CASSVTGGGLQETQYF
cdr3_nt: TGCGCCAGCTCGGTAACAGGGGGGGGTCTCCAAGAGACCCAGTACTTC

cdr3_length: 14
v_call: TRBV11-3
j_call: TRBJ2-2
clone_size: -
d_call: TRBD1
cdr3_aa: CASSSQGYGGELFF
cdr3_nt: TGTGCCAGCAGCTCACAGGGGTACGGAGGGGAGCTGTTTTTT

cdr3_length: 16
v_call: TRBV5-1
j_call: TRBJ2-3
clone_size: -
d_call: TRBD2
cdr3_aa: CASSLVAGGSTDTQYF
cdr3_nt: TGCGCCAGCAGCTTGGTAGCGGGAGGAAGCACAGATACGCAGTATTTT

cdr3_length: 15
v_call: TRBV15
j_call: TRBJ2-1
clone_size: -
d_call: TRBD2
cdr3_aa: CATSKAGLANNEQFF
cdr3_nt: TGTGCCACCAGCAAAGCGGGACTAGCCAATAATGAGCAGTTCTTC

cdr3_length: 12
v_call: TRBV29-1
j_call: TRBJ1-2
clone_size: -
d_call: TRBD1
cdr3_aa: CSVGDRAYGYTF
cdr3_nt: TGCAGCGTTGGAGACAGGGCCTATGGCTACACCTTC

cdr3_length: 18
v_call: TRBV7-9
j_call: TRBJ2-1
clone_size: -
d_call: TRBD2
cdr3_aa: CASSLLNFGLAGGSEQFF
cdr3_nt: TGTGCCAGCAGCTTATTGAATTTTGGACTAGCGGGAGGGAGTGAGCAGTTCTTC

cdr3_length: 14
v_call: TRBV2
j_call: TRBJ2-7
clone_size: once
d_call: -
cdr3_aa: CASSEFRGRGEQYF
cdr3_nt: TGTGCCAGCAGTGAATTCAGGGGTAGGGGCGAGCAGTACTTC

cdr3_length: 14
v_call: TRBV18
j_call: TRBJ1-4
clone_size: -
d_call: -
cdr3_aa: CASSPLYSKEKLFF
cdr3_nt: TGTGCCAGCTCACCTCTTTACTCCAAGGAAAAACTGTTTTTT

cdr3_length: 15
v_call: TRBV5-8
j_call: TRBJ2-3
clone_size: -
d_call: -
cdr3_aa: CASSQTGTSTDTQYF
cdr3_nt: TGTGCCAGCAGCCAGACAGGGACTAGCACAGATACGCAGTATTTT

cdr3_length: 17
v_call: TRBV30
j_call: TRBJ2-3
clone_size: -
d_call: TRBD2
cdr3_aa: CAWSGEGLAVGGDTQYF
cdr3_nt: TGTGCCTGGAGCGGAGAGGGACTAGCGGTGGGGGGGGATACGCAGTATTTT

cdr3_length: 14
v_call: TRBV6-1
j_call: TRBJ1-2
clone_size: -
d_call: -
cdr3_aa: CASSVLSDSYGYTF
cdr3_nt: TGTGCCAGCAGTGTACTTTCCGACAGCTATGGCTACACCTTC